The subject of this entry is one TCR beta chain. The method was immunoSEQ multiplex PCR; TCRdb's version includes in-frame clones alone and lacks a portion of them. The repertoire includes approximately 37,000 clones, around 90% of them detected once, and 20% to 25% sits in the top ten. CDR3 length: 12 amino acids. V was shortened by 7 bases and J by 5 bases, with 10 bases between the two germline ends. CDR1 and CDR2 (germline): KGHDR, SFDVKD. The sample originates from a study of blood T cell repertoires in COVID-19. Study context: The origin of the acute and convalescent COVID-19 samples was the United States, Italy and Spain.

This TCR was sampled from a man in his forties or fifties with active COVID-19. Input material: peripheral blood. The chain is built from TRBV24-1 and TRBJ2-5, with no clear D. CDR3 residues: CATSQTSETQYF. CDR3 bases: TGTGCCACCAGCCAGACATCTGAGACCCAGTACTTC.